The clone carrying this TCR beta chain was found many times. The antigen is unknown. The data belong to a study of T cells in Graves' hyperthyroidism and ophthalmopathy. The CDR3 covers 17 residues. V shed 0 bases and J 2 bases; nucleotides not matched to a gene: 4. Hyperthyroidism, newly diagnosed and lasting under 2 months, affected patients aged 18 to 65. Uncontrolled infection, other autoimmune disease, pregnancy or lactation led to exclusion. The source of the PBMCs was over 8.5 ml of fresh peripheral blood. Findings and limits, study-wide: The blood repertoire included most of the expanded thyroid clonotypes above 0.001.

RNA transcripts were the template for amplifying TCR beta CDR3 regions. An initial round of RT-PCR targeting the TCR CDR3 relied on the HTBI primer set. A single record per CDR3 protein comes from TCRdb applying MiXCR to the multiplex PCR reads. The table has approximately 430,000 distinct CDR3 sequences, more than 15% seen once; the top ten hold roughly 8%. The V and J genes are TRBV12-3 or TRBV12-4 and TRBJ1-4; 9 positions agree with TRBD1. Sequencing was performed on blood. This TCR derives from a woman under 30 with Graves' hyperthyroidism. The CDR3 loop is CASSLAGQGHTNEKLFF. The CDR3, as DNA: TGTGCCAGCAGTTTAGCGGGACAGGGCCACACTAATGAAAAACTGTTTTTT.